This passage covers 31 T cell receptor beta chains from one sample sequenced in a study of shared clonotypes between healthy human individuals. The assay was immunoSEQ multiplex PCR, and TCRdb's table has in-frame clones only and misses some. This sample carries 2 million to 2.5 million clones, about nine tenths of them seen once, and the ten largest clones take around 0.4%. Sequencing was carried out using naive CD4+ T cells from PBMCs. Subset in this sample: CD45RA+ positively selected. Receptors originate from a young man in good health. Some clones in this sample may be carry-over from other donors' samples.

The rearrangement links TRBV28 to TRBJ2-6; no definite D call. The CDR3 is 15 residues long. Per the germline V gene, CDR1 is MDHEN and CDR2 is SYDVKM. Trimming took off 3 bases at V and 4 bases at J, with 10 bases between the two ends. CDR3 protein: CASSLPGLGANVLTF. The CDR3 DNA reads TGTGCCAGCAGTTTGCCCGGGTTGGGGGCCAACGTCCTGACTTTC.

The chain employs TRBV29-1 and TRBJ1-6; perhaps TRBD1 as D (5 bases). Germline values: CDR1 SQVTM, CDR2 ANQGSEA. The V end was cut by 4 bases, the J end by 10 bases, with 14 bases between. The CDR3 is 13 residues long. CDR3 loop: CSVAGGEDSPLHF. The CDR3 nucleotides are TGCAGCGTTGCGGGGGGAGAGGACTCACCCCTCCACTTT. The variable domain in full, with the rest retrieved from reference TRBV29-1 and TRBJ1-6, is SAVISQKPSRDICQRGTSLTIQCQVDSQVTMMFWYRQQPGQSLTLIATANQGSEATYESGFVIDKFPISRPNLTFSTLTVSNMSPEDSSIYLCSVAGGEDSPLHFGNGTRLTVT.

In nucleotides, the CDR3 is TGTGCCAGCAGCCCCGCCAGGGGGACAGTCACCTACGAGCAGTACTTC. Translating it yields CASSPARGTVTYEQYF. The J gene is TRBJ2-7, the V gene TRBV7-9, with TRBD1 matching 7 bases. The CDR3 is made up of 16 amino acids. J lost 2 bases, V lost 5 bases, and 12 bases had no gene match. In germline, CDR1 is SEHNR, CDR2 FQNEAQ (reference sequence). Full variable domain (rest looked up from reference TRBV7-9 and TRBJ2-7): DTGVSQNPRHKITKRGQNVTFRCDPISEHNRLYWYRQTLGQGPEFLTYFQNEAQLEKSRLLSDRFSAERPKGSFSTLEIQRTEQGDSAMYLCASSPARGTVTYEQYFGPGTRLTVT.

The chain recombines TRBV30 with TRBJ2-3, with 7 nucleotides matching TRBD1. V dropped 2 bases and J dropped 4; count of bases not matched to a gene: 6. The CDR3 extends over 14 amino acids. Germline CDR1 reads GTSNPN; CDR2 reads SVGIG (reference sequence). The CDR3 DNA is TGTGCCTGGAGTTTCACAGGGGCGGCAGATACGCAGTATTTT. Amino acid sequence: CAWSFTGAADTQYF.

This chain links TRBV23-1 with TRBJ1-6, with a possible D match to TRBD1 (5 bases). TRBV23-1 is annotated as an ORF whose role is uncertain. This CDR3 has 15 amino acids. With 2 bases removed from V and 3 bases from J, the gap between germline ends came to 8 bases. The CDR3 coding sequence is TGCGCCAGCAGTCAAGGGACGGGCTATAATTCACCCCTCCACTTT. Translating gives CASSQGTGYNSPLHF.

This chain links TRBV28 with TRBJ2-3; no firm D call. Germline lookup yields CDR1 MDHEN and CDR2 SYDVKM. CDR3 length: 12 residues. V was cut by 2 bases and J by 5 bases, with 5 bases left in between. CDR3 in amino acids: CASSLRIDTQYF. The CDR3 coding sequence is TGTGCCAGCAGTTTAAGGATAGATACGCAGTATTTT.

This clone has more than one count but fewer than ten. The CDR3 loop is CASMSQSYGYTF. DNA for the CDR3: TGTGCCAGCATGTCACAGAGTTATGGCTACACCTTC. The chain employs TRBV6-6 and TRBJ1-2; D call uncertain. Germline V gene sequence: CDR1 MNHNY, CDR2 SVGAGI (reference sequence). This CDR3 has 12 amino acids. The V gene lost 7 bases and the J gene lost 5 bases, with 11 bases spanning the gap.

As DNA, the CDR3 is TGTGCCAGCAGCCAAGATTCCCGGCAGGCGGATGGCTACACCTTC. This codes for CASSQDSRQADGYTF. The chain couples TRBV4-2 to TRBJ1-2; no clear D gene. This CDR3 spans 15 amino acids. Trimming took 0 bases from V and 6 from J, leaving 14 bases between them. Germline CDR1 and CDR2: LGHNA and YNFKEQ.

The CDR3, as DNA: TGTGCCAGCAACCCTGAGCGGGGACTAGCCGCTAATGAGCAGTTCTTC. Encoded protein: CASNPERGLAANEQFF. V gene TRBV27 combines with J gene TRBJ2-1, with TRBD2 matching over 9 bases. CDR3 length equals 16 residues. The V and J ends lost 7 bases and 7 bases, in that order; junction bases with no gene match: 14. From germline, CDR1 is MNHEY and CDR2 SMNVEV (reference sequence).

The V call is TRBV5-1, the J call TRBJ2-7; 8 nucleotides match TRBD2. The CDR3 consists of 19 residues. The trim removed 1 base at V and 0 bases at J, leaving 15 bases unmatched. Germline-derived CDR1 and CDR2 are SGHRS and YFSETQ. CDR3 amino acids: CASSLNSRGLAGSSYEQYF. The CDR3 bases are TGCGCCAGCAGCTTGAATTCGCGGGGCTTAGCGGGGAGCTCCTACGAGCAGTACTTC.

About this clone: Additional DNA sequences in this sample encode the identical CDR3. V is TRBV2 and J is TRBJ2-5, with no clear D. The CDR3 has 11 amino acids. The germline CDR1 and CDR2 sequences are SNHLY and FYNNEI. V lost 7 bases and J lost 0, with 3 bases in between. The CDR3 loop reads CASKYQETQYF. DNA of the CDR3: TGTGCCAGCAAATACCAAGAGACCCAGTACTTC.

This clone was counted once. This chain links TRBV27 with TRBJ1-2; the match to TRBD1 covers 9 bases. The CDR3 extends over 15 amino acids. J gave up 8 bases and V 0 bases, and 7 bases lay outside the gene matches. Germline values: CDR1 MNHEY, CDR2 SMNVEV (reference sequence). The CDR3, as DNA: TGTGCCAGCAGTTTATCTTGGACAGGGGCGGGAGGCTACACCTTC. Amino acids: CASSLSWTGAGGYTF.

This clone was picked up one time. Other DNA variants within this sample encode the same CDR3. V and J are TRBV28 and TRBJ2-5, with a tentative D call TRBD2 (5 bases). The CDR3 consists of 13 residues. Per the germline V gene, CDR1 is MDHEN and CDR2 is SYDVKM. Trimming shortened V by 1 base and J by 3 bases, and 6 bases separated the two germline ends. The CDR3 region is CASSLSGKETQYF. The CDR3 nucleotides are TGTGCCAGCAGTTTATCGGGGAAAGAGACCCAGTACTTC.

CDR3 region: CASSLGGQVSGNTIYF. CDR3 nucleotide sequence: TGTGCCAGCAGCTTAGGTGGACAGGTCTCTGGAAACACCATATATTTT. V is TRBV7-2 and J is TRBJ1-3; 7 bases fit TRBD1. This CDR3 is built from 16 residues. Germline V lookup: CDR1 SGHTA, CDR2 FQGNSA. V was pared by 1 base and J by 0 bases, with 3 bases of the junction left unmatched.

This rearrangement joins TRBV28 to TRBJ1-4; possibly TRBD1 for D (5 bases). This CDR3 is built from 15 residues. Germline CDR1 reads MDHEN; CDR2 reads SYDVKM. Trimming removed 7 bases at V and 6 bases at J, with 18 bases between. The chain's CDR3 is CASIPRGNRHEKLFF. The DNA for the CDR3 is TGTGCCAGCATCCCGAGGGGTAACCGACATGAAAAACTGTTTTTT. Filled out from reference TRBV28 and TRBJ1-4, the complete variable domain reads DVKVTQSSRYLVKRTGEKVFLECVQDMDHENMFWYRQDPGLGLRLIYFSYDVKMKEKGDIPEGYSVSREKKERFSLILESASTNQTSMYLCASIPRGNRHEKLFFGSGTQLSVL.

J is TRBJ2-5 and V is TRBV5-1; TRBD1 aligns across 9 bases. Germline assignment: CDR1 SGHRS and CDR2 YFSETQ. The junction had 4 bases not matched to a gene; V was cut back by 2 bases and J by 2 bases. The CDR3 runs to 15 residues. CDR3: CASSLFGTGQETQYF. CDR3 nucleotide sequence: TGCGCCAGCAGCTTATTTGGGACAGGGCAAGAGACCCAGTACTTC.

The chain recombines TRBV30 with TRBJ1-5; TRBD1 is a possible D gene (5 bases). This CDR3 region has 15 residues. Trimming cost V 0 bases and J 9 bases, with 18 bases left between them. Germline values: CDR1 GTSNPN, CDR2 SVGIG (reference sequence). CDR3 nucleotides: TGTGCCTGGAGTGTACGGGCGGCGGGGGGGAGGCCCCAGCATTTT. Protein sequence: CAWSVRAAGGRPQHF.

The chain links TRBV30 to TRBJ2-1, with D tentatively TRBD2 (5 bases). Trimming took off 0 bases at V and 9 bases at J, with 12 bases between the two ends. Germline V gene data show CDR1 as GTSNPN and CDR2 as SVGIG (reference sequence). The CDR3 consists of 13 residues. The CDR3, as DNA: TGTGCCTGGAGTGTACGGGCTAGCAGTGAGCAGTTCTTC. The encoded protein is CAWSVRASSEQFF.

The chain uses TRBV7-6 and TRBJ2-2, with no clear D. Germline CDR1 SGHVS, CDR2 FNYEAQ. Trimming removed 5 bases from V and 3 bases from J, with 4 bases in between. This CDR3 has 12 residues. CDR3 sequence reads: CASSGDTGELFF. The DNA of the CDR3 is TGTGCCAGCAGCGGGGACACCGGGGAGCTGTTTTTT. Full variable domain (outside the CDR3, taken from reference TRBV7-6 and TRBJ2-2): GAGVSQSPRYKVTKRGQDVALRCDPISGHVSLYWYRQALGQGPEFLTYFNYEAQQDKSGLPNDRFSAERPEGSISTLTIQRTEQRDSAMYRCASSGDTGELFFGEGSRLTVL.

Notes on this clone: The sample has other DNA sequences that encode this CDR3 too. The rearrangement uses TRBV7-9 and TRBJ1-3, with TRBD1 matching 9 bases. Germline V gives CDR1 SEHNR, CDR2 FQNEAQ (reference sequence). V was pared by 3 bases and J by 0 bases, with 0 bases of the junction left unmatched. The CDR3 sequence is 15 residues long. The CDR3 is CASSLTGGSGNTIYF. In nucleotides, the CDR3 is TGTGCCAGCAGCTTGACAGGGGGCTCTGGAAACACCATATATTTT.

This clone is a singleton in its sample. The chain joins TRBV7-3 to TRBJ2-3, with unresolved D. Trimming stripped 5 bases from V and 5 bases from J, with 8 bases between. This CDR3 is built from 12 residues. Germline CDR1 and CDR2: SGHTA and FQGTGA. CDR3 protein: CASSQFLDTQYF. The CDR3, as DNA: TGTGCCAGCAGCCAATTCTTAGATACGCAGTATTTT.

V is TRBV7-2 and J is TRBJ1-3; the D is unclear. CDR1 and CDR2 from the germline V gene are SGHTA and FQGNSA. CDR3 length: 14 amino acids. With 0 bases removed from V and 3 bases from J, the gap between germline ends came to 6 bases. The CDR3, as DNA: TGTGCCAGCAGCTTAGCGCCGAGTGGAAACACCATATATTTT. It specifies CASSLAPSGNTIYF.

The J gene is TRBJ1-5, the V gene TRBV11-2; D gene uncertain. The V gene's germline CDR1 is SGHAT and CDR2 FQNNGV. The CDR3 is 15 residues long. V was clipped by 2 bases and J by 1 base, with 9 bases between them. CDR3 sequence (DNA): TGTGCCAGCAGCTTAAGCCCGTCCAGCAATCAGCCCCAGCATTTT. Its translation is CASSLSPSSNQPQHF.

The chain links TRBV5-4 to TRBJ1-3; D is perhaps TRBD1 (5 bases). From germline, CDR1 is SGHNT and CDR2 YYREEE (reference sequence). The CDR3 spans 14 residues. V was shortened by 4 bases and J by 2 bases, with 10 bases between the two germline ends. The CDR3 coding sequence is TGTGCCAGCAGCCTAAAGACAGCTGGAAACACCATATATTTT. Its protein is CASSLKTAGNTIYF.

On this clone: Other DNA sequences in the sample encode the same CDR3. The chain combines TRBV4-1 with TRBJ2-2; D unclear. V gave up 4 bases and J gave up 4 bases, with 7 bases separating them. The CDR3 has 13 residues. The germline CDR1 and CDR2 sequences are MGHRA and YSYEKL. CDR3 amino acids: CASSRRGTGELFF. The CDR3 DNA sequence: TGCGCCAGCAGCCGGCGAGGCACCGGGGAGCTGTTTTTT.

J is TRBJ1-2 and V is TRBV28, with 7 bases aligning to TRBD1. This CDR3 has 15 residues. J gave up 6 bases and V 4 bases, and 11 bases lay outside the gene matches. Germline V gene sequence: CDR1 MDHEN, CDR2 SYDVKM. CDR3 loop: CASSSQGQPIHGYTF. Here the CDR3 DNA reads TGTGCCAGCAGTTCCCAGGGACAGCCGATCCATGGCTACACCTTC.

This chain uses TRBV7-8 with TRBJ2-7, with D unclear. V was trimmed by 6 bases and J by 0 bases, leaving 9 bases between them. Germline CDR1 and CDR2: SGHVS and FQNEAQ. The length of the CDR3 is 13 residues. The CDR3 reads CASSGRASYEQYF. The CDR3 nucleotides read TGTGCCAGCAGTGGTAGGGCCTCCTACGAGCAGTACTTC.

The rearrangement links TRBV27 to TRBJ2-6; D remains unclear. This CDR3 contains 17 residues. V was trimmed by 6 bases and J by 0 bases, leaving 15 bases between them. CDR1 MNHEY and CDR2 SMNVEV come from the germline V gene (reference sequence). CDR3 sequence (DNA): TGTGCCAGCAGCTCCGAGCCCCGGTACTCTGGGGCCAACGTCCTGACTTTC. Amino acids: CASSSEPRYSGANVLTF.

The rearrangement uses TRBV4-1 and TRBJ2-1; D tentatively fits TRBD1 or TRBD2 (5 bases each). Trimming took off 3 bases at V and 10 bases at J, with 19 bases between the two ends. Germline V CDR1 and CDR2: MGHRA, YSYEKL. This CDR3 comprises 15 residues. The CDR3 spells CASSHHRDGRGEQFF. As DNA, the CDR3 is TGCGCCAGCAGCCACCACCGGGACGGCAGAGGCGAGCAGTTCTTC.

The chain is built from TRBV28 and TRBJ1-1; 10 nucleotides align to TRBD1. The CDR3 contains 15 residues. After removal of 4 bases from V and 1 base from J, the junction contained 3 bases not matched to a gene. The germline CDR1 and CDR2 sequences are MDHEN and SYDVKM. The DNA of the CDR3 is TGTGCCAGCAGTTCATGGACAGGGGGGAACACTGAAGCTTTCTTT. Residues: CASSSWTGGNTEAFF.

This clone was counted a single time. The chain employs TRBV28 and TRBJ1-2, with D possibly being TRBD1 (6 bases). The V and J ends lost 4 bases and 1 base respectively, with 25 bases between them. The CDR3 length is 19 residues. Germline CDR1 is MDHEN and CDR2 is SYDVKM. CDR3 DNA: TGTGCCAGCAGTTCGCCTCCGGGGGCAGGGAGGGTTGATAACTATGGCTACACCTTC. This encodes CASSSPPGAGRVDNYGYTF.